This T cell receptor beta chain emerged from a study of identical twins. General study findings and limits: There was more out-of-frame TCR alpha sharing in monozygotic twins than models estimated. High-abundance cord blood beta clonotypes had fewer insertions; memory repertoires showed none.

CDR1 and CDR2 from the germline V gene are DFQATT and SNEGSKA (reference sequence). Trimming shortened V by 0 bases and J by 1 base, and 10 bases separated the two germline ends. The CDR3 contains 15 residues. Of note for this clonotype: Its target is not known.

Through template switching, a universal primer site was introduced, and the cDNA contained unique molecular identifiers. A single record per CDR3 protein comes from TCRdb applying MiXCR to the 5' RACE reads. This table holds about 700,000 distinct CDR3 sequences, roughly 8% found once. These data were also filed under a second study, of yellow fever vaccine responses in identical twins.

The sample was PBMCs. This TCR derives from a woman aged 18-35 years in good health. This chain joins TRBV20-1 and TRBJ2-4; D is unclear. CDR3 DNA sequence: TGCAGTGCTAGAGATCTTGGCAGGGCCAAAAACATTCAGTACTTC. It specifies CSARDLGRAKNIQYF.